This entry is about one TCR beta chain. The antigen this receptor binds is unknown. Qualities for individual bases were not recorded, and no much larger clone is one base off. The data derive from a study of blood T cell repertoires in COVID-19 (dated by TCRdb to 2020 to 2022). About the full investigation: Samples covering the acute and convalescent phases of COVID-19 were provided by collaborators in the United States, Italy and Spain. The prospective study material was composed of cDNA or gDNA derived from T cells, B-cell-depleted T cells, or PBMCs. Subjects who had been exposed to COVID-19, were actively infected with it, or had recovered from it provided the deeply sampled blood TCRbeta repertoires that made up the dataset. The repertoires were released in a freely available public database meant as a resource for research on the immune response to SARS-CoV-2. The samples were drawn from two sources: the first 160 participants of the ongoing ImmuneRACE study, and some 1,300 subjects contributed by 6 global collaborators. Sample metadata almost always included a de-identified subject ID, COVID-19 status, age in years and sex. Where available, HLA class I and class II types were obtained from metadata supplied by the sample provider rather than from assay-based typing. What the authors observed across the whole study: How much clinical and demographic metadata was included differed by source and by participant, and the metadata was provided uncurated.

The immunoSEQ Assay, a bias-controlled multiplex PCR, was used to amplify TCRbeta CDR3 regions from genomic DNA. For the original study's pipeline: The number of nucleated cells in each sample was estimated from the amplification of reference gene primers within the assay. Sequence reads were collapsed and filtered to measure the absolute abundance of every unique TCRbeta CDR3 rearrangement. Productive Simpson clonality was computed per sample as the square root of Simpson's diversity index over productive rearrangements. Not all clones reach the TCRdb copy of this immuneACCESS table, which keeps in-frame sequences only. Checked studies attribute under half of the gap to unresolved V genes and leave the rest unexplained. That table furnishes V, J and clone size, whereas the DNA furnished D and trimming. The sample profile shows 200,000 to 250,000 clones; about 80% of them were found once. The top ten clones comprise 7.5% to 10% of the sample.

The germline V gene supplies CDR1 MNHEY and CDR2 SVGAGI. V is pruned by 6 bases and J by 4 bases, leaving 6 bases of the junction without a gene match. There are 15 amino acids in the CDR3, from cysteine to phenylalanine inclusive. CDR3 DNA is the only sequence kept; it has 45 bases, read in frame from the first base. Whole blood was collected in K2EDTA tubes by collaborating institutions according to the institutions' own protocols. For TCRbeta analysis, collaborator samples were shipped as frozen whole blood, as isolated PBMCs, or as DNA extracted from either sample type. The chain couples TRBV6-5 to TRBJ2-2; TRBD2 fits 9 bases in the junction. The sample taken for sequencing was peripheral blood. This TCR came from an elderly man with acute or convalescent COVID-19. The sequenced DNA: TGTGCCAGCAGACCGGGACTAGCTATCACCGGGGAGCTGTTTTTT. Translation gives CASRPGLAITGELFF.